This T cell receptor (beta chain) derives from a study of blood T cell repertoires in COVID-19. Sequencing used immunoSEQ multiplex PCR; TCRdb keeps in-frame clones, though not all of them. The repertoire has fewer than 250,000 clones, 83% of them found once; the top ten carry about 4.8%. The V gene lost 3 bases and the J gene lost 2 bases, with 10 bases spanning the gap. The CDR3 consists of 14 residues. Germline V gene data show CDR1 as SGHAT and CDR2 as FQNNGV. The sample consisted of PBMCs or T cells enriched from blood (not recorded which). The genes are TRBV11-2 and TRBJ2-5; a possible D gene is TRBD2 (5 bases). The source of this sequence is a woman in her fifties or sixties who had been exposed to COVID-19. DNA for the CDR3: TGTGCCAGCAGCTTGGGAGCGAATCAAGAGACCCAGTACTTC. It is translated as CASSLGANQETQYF.